This T cell receptor beta chain was sequenced for a study of blood T cell repertoires in COVID-19 (dated by TCRdb to about 2020). In terms of the full investigation: Samples covering the acute and convalescent phases of COVID-19 were provided by collaborators in the United States, Italy and Spain. The prospective study material was composed of cDNA or gDNA derived from T cells, B-cell-depleted T cells, or PBMCs. The dataset comprised deeply sampled blood TCRbeta repertoires from subjects exposed to, actively infected with, or recovered from COVID-19. The repertoires were made available in a free public database intended to serve as a resource for research on the immune response to SARS-CoV-2. The samples were drawn from two sources: the first 160 participants of the ongoing ImmuneRACE study, and 950 to 1,500 subjects contributed by 6 global collaborators. The sample metadata nearly always contained a de-identified subject ID, COVID-19 status, age in years and sex. Where available, HLA class I and class II types were obtained from metadata supplied by the sample provider rather than from assay-based typing. The paper as a whole reports these results and caveats: How much clinical and demographic metadata was included differed by source and by participant, and the metadata was provided uncurated.

A second Seattle source provided samples from volunteer blood donors who had recovered from COVID-19. Each collaborating institution followed its own protocols to collect whole blood in K2EDTA tubes. For TCRbeta analysis, collaborators shipped samples in one of three forms: frozen whole blood, isolated PBMCs, or DNA extracted from either of those sample types. TCRbeta CDR3 regions were amplified from genomic DNA using the immunoSEQ Assay, a bias-controlled multiplex PCR. Per the source publication's procedure: Within the assay, amplification of reference gene primers was used to estimate how many nucleated cells each sample contained. To quantify the absolute abundance of each unique TCRbeta CDR3 rearrangement, sequence reads were collapsed and filtered. For each sample, productive Simpson clonality was calculated as the square root of Simpson's diversity index across productive rearrangements. In TCRdb, the immuneACCESS table is reduced to in-frame sequences with V and J assigned. These tables do not hold every clone; where another copy was compared, an unresolved V gene accounts for under half, and the others remain unexplained. V and J calls and clone size come straight from that table; D and trimming were deduced from the DNA. Within this sample are some 300,000 clones, with about 91% of them counted one time only. Of the sample, 5.5% to 8.5% is held by the ten largest clones.

V and J are trimmed by 2 bases and 3 bases, and the gene matches miss 8 bases of the junction. The CDR3 starts with the cysteine, ends with the phenylalanine, and has 17 residues. Left in the record is the CDR3 DNA by itself, 51 bases read in frame from the first base. The germline V gene (reference sequence) sets CDR1 to MNHEY and CDR2 to SMNVEV. As to this clone: The antigen it recognizes is unknown. Base qualities are missing; no much larger clone stands one base away.

The TCR originated in a woman in her twenties or thirties who had recovered from COVID-19. Here the chain combines TRBV27 and TRBJ2-3; a stretch of 10 junction bases matches TRBD1. The sample comprised peripheral blood. Read as DNA, the sequence is TGTGCCAGCAGTTTACTCCGGGACAGGGGTTCAACAGATACGCAGTATTTT. This yields the protein CASSLLRDRGSTDTQYF.